This entry describes one T cell receptor (beta chain). Its antigen remains undetermined. The input lacks base qualities; no much larger clone sits a single base away. These data come from a study of robustness of blood B and T cell sequencing (dated by TCRdb to the late 2010s). Background on the whole study: The study aimed to determine how much peripheral blood is needed to reliably characterize an individual's TCRbeta and IgG repertoires. Each of the roughly 9 independently drawn blood samples had its TCRbeta and IgG repertoires measured. Two replicate TCRbeta cDNA libraries were prepared from one shared RNA pool from a single 10 ml draw, serving as technical replicates. The full study reports these points: Coverage of the top 10,000 TCRbeta clonotypes approached saturation when 3 or 4 tubes (30-40 ml blood) were combined. EDTA tubes required immediate fractionation, limiting use in multi-site collections. The TCRbeta rarefaction curves did not fully level off, which suggests either under-sequencing or many low-abundance clonotypes. The 1,000 most abundant TCRbeta clonotypes from the pooled draws were found in every single 10 ml sample. Across technical replicate libraries, almost 95% of the top 10,000 TCRbeta clonotypes in one library were also found in the other. Overlap of rare TCRbeta clonotypes did not improve with pooling tubes, implying much larger blood volumes would be needed to capture them. One pair of TCRbeta libraries showed evidence of cross-contamination, likely from batch processing; the shared UMI-sequence pairs were removed.

From the cysteine through the phenylalanine, the CDR3 covers 18 amino acids. The entry retains the CDR3 DNA only, 54 bases that are in frame from base 1. CDR1 and CDR2 (WNHNN, SYGVQD) derive from the germline V gene (reference sequence). Between the V and J ends, shortened by 5 bases and 0 bases respectively, the junction contains 17 bases. The protocol used for the library was PCR. The sequencer was an Illumina MiSeq. cDNA was made using SMARTScribe reverse transcriptase and a 5' template-switch oligo that added a universal priming site. Each cDNA molecule was tagged by a 12-nucleotide random unique molecular identifier (UMI) carried on the template-switch oligo. During reverse transcription, TCRbeta transcripts were targeted using chain-specific reverse primers. Uracil DNA glycosylase treatment removed residual template-switch adapters, and cDNA was purified with a Qiagen MinElute kit. For the first PCR, around 21 cycles were run with KAPA HiFi HotStart ReadyMix and step-out primers, split across four 50 ul reactions. Before further amplification, first-round PCR products were gel-purified. Illumina Nextera adapters were added in a second roughly 8-cycle PCR, after which libraries were purified and pooled. The UMI barcode for each TCRbeta molecule was captured by a 50-nucleotide 5' read. The authors processed their data as follows. Using the MIGEC toolkit, reads were grouped by UMI into consensus reads. PEAR was used to merge forward and reverse consensus reads into final reads. A custom decontamination script removed identical UMI-sequence pairs shared across libraries, treating them as cross-sample contamination. MIGMAP, a wrapper around IgBLAST, was used to carry out V(D)J assignment and CDR3 extraction. TCR clonotypes were defined by identical V gene, J gene and CDR3 amino acid sequence; CDR1 and CDR2 were not sequenced. TCRdb took the public reads, trimmed them with fastp at Q25, ran MiXCR for clone calling and kept in-frame beta chains. Each entry is one CDR3 protein sequence, shown with its most common DNA and genes. These V and J calls rely on TCRdb rather than the paper's analysis. This sample is represented by roughly 1,200 distinct CDR3 sequences; 66% of them were singletons. The top ten clones comprise 30% to 40% of the sample.

mRNA, which captures expressed receptors, was used instead of genomic DNA for quantification of TCRbeta repertoires. Buffy coat leukocytes were collected into Trizol, and RNA was extracted with the Direct-zol RNA MiniPrep Plus kit without cell sorting. To separate plasma, buffy coat and red blood cells, EDTA blood tubes were immediately centrifuged at 4 degrees C. Here the chain combines TRBV10-1 and TRBJ1-6; D gene: possibly TRBD1, on 6 matching bases. This clonotype originated in a human donor in good health. The source material was peripheral blood. The DNA sequence follows: TGCGCCAGCAGTAATACAGGGACGAGGAGCTCCTATAATTCACCCCTCCACTTT. This codes for CASSNTGTRSSYNSPLHF.